This TCR beta chain is drawn from a study of blood T cells in healthy people across ages. Samples had at least 7 million PBMCs isolated from them. The authors extracted at least 5.5 micrograms of total RNA per sample. Study-level points and caveats: The authors considered diversity estimates from one million T cells to be underestimates.

This CDR3 has 17 residues. The germline gives CDR1 MGHRA, CDR2 YSYEKL. Trimming took off 6 bases at V and 5 bases at J, with 22 bases between the two ends. The authors ran a second PCR of roughly 6 to 12 cycles using a sample-barcoded 5' primer and a J-beta primer mix. Unique molecular identifiers of 12 random nucleotides labeled each cDNA. TCRdb redid the calling of the 5' RACE reads with MiXCR, one entry per CDR3 protein. This sample carries hundreds of thousands of distinct CDR3 sequences, over 45% of them seen once, and the ten largest clones take around 22%. Notes on this clonotype: Its target is unknown.

Specimen: blood. The chain has TRBV4-1 and TRBJ2-2; either TRBD1 or TRBD2 may fit D (5 bases each). The source of this sequence is a man aged 30-40 years in good health. In DNA form, the CDR3 reads TGCGCCAGCAGTCTAAGCCGGGACCAAGGAATAACCGGGGAGCTGTTTTTT. The encoded protein is CASSLSRDQGITGELFF.